The entry below gives a single T cell receptor (beta chain) sequence along with its context. What it binds is unknown. Measured with immunoSEQ multiplex PCR; TCRdb has only the in-frame clones, and not every one. The sample has roughly 1 million clones; about 74% are singletons. CDR3 size: 13 residues. The germline V gene encodes CDR1 SNHLY and CDR2 FYNNEI. Trimming left V 8 bases short and J 0 bases short, with 10 bases between. These data are taken from a study of shared clonotypes between healthy human individuals. Study at large: There were three CD4 naive, three CD4 memory, two CD8 naive and one CD8 memory plates per donor. Study-wide points: Richness estimates generally favored naive over memory subsets.

The sample comprised memory CD4+ T cells sorted from blood. The subset denotes: CD45RA-negative fraction. V usage is TRBV2 and J usage is TRBJ1-2; D remains ambiguous. The sequence derives from a young man in good health. CDR3 coding DNA: TGTGCCAGCGGGATTATAGCTAACTATGGCTACACCTTC. Its translation: CASGIIANYGYTF. Filled out from reference TRBV2 and TRBJ1-2, the complete variable domain reads EPEVTQTPSHQVTQMGQEVILRCVPISNHLYFYWYRQILGQKVEFLVSFYNNEISEKSEIFDDQFSVERPDGSNFTLKIRSTKLEDSAMYFCASGIIANYGYTFGSGTRLTVV.